Shown below are 26 T cell receptor beta chains from a single sample sequenced in a study of Graves' ophthalmopathy and Graves' hyperthyroidism. RNA transcripts were the source from which TCR beta CDR3 regions were amplified. HTBI-primed first-round RT-PCR preceded second-round multiplex PCR. One entry per CDR3 protein, called by TCRdb with MiXCR from the multiplex PCR reads. The data show 300,000 or so distinct CDR3 sequences, with about a sixth seen just once and 9% to 15% held by the top ten. The sequenced sample was peripheral blood. These receptors all stem from an adult man with Graves' ophthalmopathy.

This clonotype was recorded many times. The V call is TRBV7-9, the J call TRBJ2-7, with D possibly matching TRBD1 (6 bases). In germline, CDR1 is SEHNR, CDR2 FQNEAQ (reference sequence). This CDR3 region has 18 residues. Trimming left V 4 bases short and J 2 bases short, with 24 bases between. The CDR3 region is CASSSTDSVPLTPYEQYF. The CDR3 region has the DNA TGTGCCAGCAGCTCGACGGACAGCGTGCCGCTAACCCCCTACGAGCAGTACTTC.

V is TRBV27 and J is TRBJ1-5; no firm D call. Germline V CDR1 and CDR2: MNHEY, SMNVEV (reference sequence). Trimming took off 6 bases at V and 5 bases at J, with 17 bases between the two ends. The CDR3 is 15 amino acids. CDR3 DNA sequence: TGTGCCAGCAGCTCTAGCTGGGGTTCGGATCAGCCCCAGCATTTT. As protein: CASSSSWGSDQPQHF.

In its sample, this clonotype was seen many times. This CDR3 is CASSLLNTEAFF. In DNA, the CDR3 is TGTGCCAGCAGTTTATTGAACACTGAAGCTTTCTTT. This chain joins TRBV28 and TRBJ1-1; D remains ambiguous. This CDR3 spans 12 amino acids. Germline loops: CDR1 MDHEN, CDR2 SYDVKM. The germline V and J ends were trimmed by 1 base and 0 bases, with 0 bases remaining between them.

This clonotype was found many times. The rearrangement joins TRBV19 to TRBJ2-6; possibly TRBD2 for D (5 bases). CDR1 and CDR2 from the germline V gene are LNHDA and SQIVND (reference sequence). The V gene lost 8 bases and the J gene lost 2 bases, with 10 bases spanning the gap. The CDR3 loop spans 14 amino acids. CDR3 in DNA: TGTGCCAGTTCCGACGGGGCTGGGGCCAACGTCCTGACTTTC. Its protein product is CASSDGAGANVLTF.

Many counts were recorded for this clonotype. The V and J genes are TRBV19 and TRBJ1-1, with 8 bases that match TRBD1. The J segment lost 4 bases and the V segment lost 3 bases, leaving 7 bases of the junction unmatched. Germline CDR1 LNHDA, CDR2 SQIVND (reference sequence). The CDR3 consists of 15 residues. For the CDR3, the DNA is TGTGCCAGTAGTATCCAGACAGGGGTCTTCACTGAAGCTTTCTTT. This sequence encodes CASSIQTGVFTEAFF.

This clonotype was seen many times. The CDR3 loop reads CSVVQEYEQYF. As DNA, the CDR3 is TGCAGCGTTGTTCAGGAGTACGAGCAGTACTTC. This chain uses TRBV29-1 with TRBJ2-7; D unclear. V lost 4 bases to trimming and J lost 4 bases, with 8 bases between them. The germline V gene has CDR1 SQVTM and CDR2 ANQGSEA. CDR3 length: 11 amino acids.

This clonotype has at least ten counts. This chain joins TRBV6-1 and TRBJ1-5; 10 nucleotides agree with TRBD1. V shed 8 bases and J 2 bases; nucleotides not matched to a gene: 9. Germline CDR1 MNHNS, CDR2 SASEGT. This CDR3 region has 16 residues. Here the CDR3 reads CASATVGTGGNQPQHF. CDR3 in DNA: TGTGCCAGCGCAACCGTCGGGACAGGGGGCAATCAGCCCCAGCATTTT.

The chain is built from TRBV6-1 and TRBJ2-7; 10 nucleotides match TRBD2. This CDR3 is 15 amino acids long. V trimming: 6 bases; J trimming: 3 bases; junction bases outside the gene matches: 8. Germline CDR1 is MNHNS and CDR2 is SASEGT. CDR3 bases: TGTGCCAGCAGCCCGCCGGGACTAGCGCGCTACGAGCAGTACTTC. Translating gives CASSPPGLARYEQYF.

This clonotype occurred many times. The rearrangement uses TRBV6-2 or TRBV6-3 and TRBJ1-5; a weak D match, TRBD1 (6 bases). Germline-derived CDR1 and CDR2 are MNHEY and SVGEGT. CDR3 length: 13 amino acids. V gave up 6 bases and J gave up 5 bases, with 11 bases separating them. The CDR3 sequence is CASSLDSHQPQHF. In DNA form, the CDR3 reads TGTGCCAGCAGCTTGGACAGTCATCAGCCCCAGCATTTT.

This clonotype was detected many times. The gene calls are TRBV15 and TRBJ1-5, with D unresolved. Deletions cut 3 bases from V and 2 bases from J, with 29 bases between. Germline CDR1 LNHNV, CDR2 YYDKDF (reference sequence). CDR3 length equals 21 residues. CDR3 DNA: TGTGCCACCAGCAGTGAGCCCCGCGCCAGTCTGGGGAGTAGGGGCAATCAGCCCCAGCATTTT. Its translation: CATSSEPRASLGSRGNQPQHF. Full variable domain (rest looked up from reference TRBV15 and TRBJ1-5): DAMVIQNPRYQVTQFGKPVTLSCSQTLNHNVMYWYQQKSSQAPKLLFHYYDKDFNNEADTPDNFQSRRPNTSFCFLDIRSPGLGDTAMYLCATSSEPRASLGSRGNQPQHFGDGTRLSIL.

At least ten counts were recorded for this clonotype. At one of its ends the junction is not consistent with the germline gene, which may arise from a read error. The genes are TRBV6-5 and TRBJ2-2; D could derive from TRBD1 or TRBD2 (5 bases each). Germline CDR1 MNHEY, CDR2 SVGAGI. This CDR3 is 16 amino acids long. The CDR3 DNA is TGTGCCAGCAGTTACATTTGGGCGACGGACACCGGGGAGCCGTTTTTT. It yields the protein CASSYIWATDTGEPFF.

The table lists this clonotype with many counts. The V and J genes are TRBV6-5 and TRBJ2-7; TRBD2 is a possible D gene (5 bases). Trimming shortened V by 4 bases and J by 5 bases, and 21 bases separated the two germline ends. The CDR3 length is 16 residues. Germline lookup yields CDR1 MNHEY and CDR2 SVGAGI. The CDR3 nucleotides read TGTGCCAGCAGTTCCGAGGTGGCGGGCGCCGGACACGAGCAGTACTTC. Its translation: CASSSEVAGAGHEQYF.

This clonotype appeared many times. This chain connects TRBV12-3 or TRBV12-4 to TRBJ1-2, with unresolved D. The CDR3 extends over 17 amino acids. Trimming removed 2 bases at V and 5 bases at J, with 21 bases between. The CDR3 DNA follows: TGTGCCAGCAGTTTATGGTTTCGGGCCGCATACTCTTATGGCTACACCTTC. This gives the protein CASSLWFRAAYSYGYTF.

As regards this clonotype: A read error may account for a junction end that differs from germline. The J gene is TRBJ1-3, the V gene TRBV28; D is unresolved. This CDR3 spans 15 amino acids. Germline CDR1 is MDHEN and CDR2 is SYDVKM. CDR3 in amino acids: CASSPSSGSGNTISF. DNA of the CDR3: TGTGCCAGCAGCCCCTCCTCTGGTTCTGGAAACACCATATCTTTT.

As concerns this clonotype: A much larger clone sits a single nucleotide away, making a read error possible. The V gene is TRBV7-9, the J gene TRBJ2-7, with TRBD2 identical over 10 bases. The length of the CDR3 is 15 residues. V lost 5 bases to trimming and J lost 7 bases; unmatched junction nucleotides: 11. From germline, CDR1 is SEHNR and CDR2 FQNEAQ (reference sequence). CDR3 DNA: TGTGCCAGCAGCCGAGGACTAGCGGCCCTATCGGAGCAGTACTTC. Translation: CASSRGLAALSEQYF.

This clonotype occurred many times. The CDR3 region is CASSYRDGSDQPQHF. As DNA, the CDR3 is TGTGCCAGCAGTTACCGTGACGGGTCGGATCAGCCCCAGCATTTT. The genes are TRBV6-5 and TRBJ1-5; D not resolved. Trimming stripped 2 bases from V and 5 bases from J, with 13 bases between. This CDR3 is 15 amino acids long. Germline CDR1 MNHEY, CDR2 SVGAGI.

There are many counts of this clonotype. A junction boundary mismatches the germline segment, possibly from a read error. This chain links TRBV7-3 with TRBJ1-1, with 7 bases that match TRBD1. This CDR3 region has 15 residues. Germline CDR1 and CDR2: SGHTA and FQGTGA. For the CDR3, the DNA is TGTGCCAGCAGCTTAAGTGGGACAGCGAACACTGAAGCTCTCTTT. Its translation: CASSLSGTANTEALF.

This clonotype showed up many times. V is TRBV7-6 and J is TRBJ2-2; possible D gene TRBD2, 6 bases. The CDR3 consists of 16 residues. Germline values: CDR1 SGHVS, CDR2 FNYEAQ. The V end lost 7 bases, the J end lost 4 bases, and 19 bases lay between the germline ends. The CDR3 loop reads CASTKYPNGGTGELFF. The CDR3 nucleotides are TGTGCCAGCACCAAATACCCGAACGGGGGCACCGGGGAGCTGTTTTTT.

This clonotype was observed at least ten times. This chain uses TRBV6-5 with TRBJ1-1; D uncertain. Germline CDR1 and CDR2: MNHEY and SVGAGI. Trimming took 6 bases from V and 3 from J, leaving 14 bases between them. CDR3 length equals 14 residues. The CDR3 sequence is CASRPRPPYTEAFF. The CDR3 nucleotides read TGTGCCAGCAGGCCCCGACCGCCGTACACTGAAGCTTTCTTT.

This chain links TRBV28 with TRBJ2-7; D not certain. Germline V lookup: CDR1 MDHEN, CDR2 SYDVKM. The ends were cut back, 6 bases at V and 3 bases at J, with 15 bases in the middle. The length of the CDR3 is 14 residues. CDR3 sequence reads: CASSPPGTVYEQYF. As DNA, the CDR3 is TGTGCCAGCAGCCCCCCGGGTACCGTCTACGAGCAGTACTTC.

The V call is TRBV24-1, the J call TRBJ2-5, with a weak D call TRBD1 (6 bases). Germline V CDR1 and CDR2: KGHDR, SFDVKD. This CDR3 region has 15 residues. Trimming cost V 4 bases and J 5 bases, with 16 bases left between them. CDR3 protein: CATSEGIQGYETQYF. CDR3 DNA sequence: TGTGCCACCAGTGAAGGTATCCAGGGGTATGAGACCCAGTACTTC.

This clonotype was counted ten times or more. The V call is TRBV28, the J call TRBJ2-5, with TRBD2 matching 15 bases. CDR3 length: 20 residues. CDR1 and CDR2 from the germline V gene are MDHEN and SYDVKM. V was clipped by 1 base and J by 1 base; unmatched bases: 10. The CDR3 here is CASSLFGRTSGGEPQETQYF. For the CDR3, the DNA is TGTGCCAGCAGTTTATTCGGCCGGACTAGCGGGGGGGAACCCCAAGAGACCCAGTACTTC.

This clonotype was detected ten times or more. The rearrangement uses TRBV30 and TRBJ2-7, with 7 bases fitting TRBD1. CDR3 size: 12 residues. Per the germline V gene, CDR1 is GTSNPN and CDR2 is SVGIG (reference sequence). The V and J ends lost 0 bases and 4 bases, in that order; junction bases with no gene match: 0. CDR3 region: CAWSVQGYEQYF. The CDR3 DNA follows: TGTGCCTGGAGTGTACAGGGGTACGAGCAGTACTTC.

This clonotype was found many times. The genes are TRBV27 and TRBJ2-7, with no clear D. Trimming left V 6 bases short and J 0 bases short, with 9 bases between. CDR1 MNHEY and CDR2 SMNVEV come from the germline V gene (reference sequence). The CDR3 totals 13 residues. The CDR3, as DNA: TGTGCCAGCAGATTGCAGAGCTCCTACGAGCAGTACTTC. It translates to CASRLQSSYEQYF.

V is TRBV4-1 and J is TRBJ1-1, with unresolved D. V was cut by 2 bases and J by 2 bases, with 9 bases left in between. Germline CDR1 reads MGHRA; CDR2 reads YSYEKL. There are 14 residues in the CDR3. In DNA form, the CDR3 reads TGCGCCAGCAGCCAACTACGCGGAAACACTGAAGCTTTCTTT. It yields the protein CASSQLRGNTEAFF.

The V call is TRBV20-1, the J call TRBJ1-1, with D maybe TRBD1 (6 bases). Germline-derived CDR1 and CDR2 are DFQATT and SNEGSKA (reference sequence). The CDR3 is made up of 14 amino acids. Trimming removed 3 bases at V and 1 base at J, with 12 bases between. The CDR3 loop is CSASSGQRNTEAFF. CDR3 nucleotide sequence: TGCAGTGCTAGTAGTGGACAGCGGAACACTGAAGCTTTCTTT.